The clone carrying this TCR beta chain was counted between two and nine times. The sample comes from a study of T-cell memory formation after mild COVID-19. This CDR3 comprises 15 residues. V was cut by 5 bases and J by 0 bases, with 11 bases left in between. CDR1 is SGHTA, CDR2 FQGNSA, per germline. UMIs and sample barcodes were carried by the TCR alpha and TCR beta cDNA libraries that 5'RACE produced using constant-segment primers. MiXCR was run by TCRdb on the 5' RACE reads, yielding one entry per CDR3 protein. This table has approximately 260,000 distinct CDR3 sequences, roughly 15% appearing once.

The chain joins TRBV7-2 to TRBJ1-5; D is uncertain. The source of this sequence is a man younger than 35 who had mild COVID-19 (a few samples of this study predate the infection). Cell type and time point are not known. Sequenced sample: PBMCs or a T cell subset sorted from them (not recorded which). CDR3 nucleotides: TGTGCCAGCAGCCCTGCAGATTATAGCAATCAGCCCCAGCATTTT. This encodes CASSPADYSNQPQHF.